This T cell receptor (beta chain) was found in a study of T cells in Graves' hyperthyroidism and ophthalmopathy. Study-level results: Blood also carried most thyroid clonotypes expanded above 0.001.

Remarks on this clonotype: Its target is unknown.

Graves' hyperthyroidism is called stable when ophthalmopathy does not progress within 18 months. The diagnoses drew upon clinical symptoms, serum thyroxine and TRAb, thyroid ultrasound and orbital computed tomography. PBMCs were derived from around 10 ml fresh peripheral blood. TCR beta CDR3 regions were amplified from RNA. Carried out on the TCR CDR3, a first-round RT-PCR used the HTBI primer set. TCRdb used MiXCR to reprocess the multiplex PCR reads, holding one entry per CDR3 protein. The profile shows approximately 330,000 distinct CDR3 sequences, over 15% of them singletons. The CDR3 is made up of 16 amino acids. V was pared by 5 bases and J by 9 bases, with 16 bases of the junction left unmatched.

The rearrangement uses TRBV12-3 or TRBV12-4 and TRBJ2-5, with 9 bases that match TRBD2. This clonotype was obtained from a woman aged 45-65 years with Graves' hyperthyroidism. Material for sequencing was blood. The CDR3 is CASSPLWNQRGVSQYF. In DNA form, the CDR3 reads TGTGCCAGCAGTCCCCTTTGGAACCAGCGGGGGGTTTCCCAGTACTTC.